These T cell receptor beta chains were read from a single sample in a study of human T cells and chemical hapten exposure. From the RACE reads, TCRdb called clonotypes with MiXCR, one entry per CDR3 protein. The sample lists 70,000 to 90,000 distinct CDR3 sequences, roughly 10% occurring once. The specimen comprised whole blood, sampled in connection with sensitization to the hapten diphenylcyclopropenone (DPC). These receptors were taken from a woman in her forties or fifties with alopecia areata. Some clones in this sample may be carry-over from other donors' samples. The CDR3 runs from the conserved cysteine through the conserved F or W. A D gene is named only where the DNA matches it firmly. Some rows mark clone size as missing; the rest say once, few, many or name a class of expanded clone.

j_call v_call cdr3_length clone_size d_call cdr3_aa cdr3_nt
TRBJ1-6 TRBV18 15 many TRBD1 CASSPGTADNSPLHF TGTGCCAGCTCACCAGGGACAGCCGATAATTCACCCCTCCACTTT
TRBJ2-3 TRBV6-4 14 . TRBD1 CASSDRGGADTQYF TGTGCCAGCAGTGACAGAGGGGGCGCGGATACGCAGTATTTT
TRBJ2-4 TRBV3-1 15 few TRBD1 CASSHYRGAKNIQYF TGTGCCAGCAGCCACTACAGGGGTGCCAAAAACATTCAGTACTTC
TRBJ1-4 TRBV6-6 15 many TRBD1 CASSYGTGGSEKLFF TGTGCCAGCAGTTATGGGACAGGGGGCTCTGAAAAACTGTTTTTT
TRBJ2-1 TRBV6-2/TRBV6-3 16 many TRBD2 CASRPSLAGGYNEQFF TGTGCCAGCAGGCCTTCACTAGCGGGGGGCTACAATGAGCAGTTCTTC
TRBJ1-2 TRBV20-1 12 many TRBD1 CSATDRGAGYTF TGCAGTGCCACGGACAGGGGGGCCGGCTACACCTTC
TRBJ2-2 TRBV6-5 16 many TRBD2 CASSYSSGRAGGELFF TGTGCCAGCAGTTACTCCAGCGGGAGGGCCGGCGGGGAGCTGTTTTTT
TRBJ2-3 TRBV19 16 . . CASSPTWSGRTDTQYF TGTGCCAGTTCGCCGACTTGGAGCGGGCGCACAGATACGCAGTATTTT
TRBJ2-1 TRBV3-1 15 . . CASSQPGVEYNEQFF TGTGCCAGCAGCCAGCCAGGGGTTGAGTACAATGAGCAGTTCTTC
TRBJ2-7 TRBV21-1 16 . . CASSPRRTRSSYEQYF TGTGCCAGCAGCCCCAGACGGACTCGGAGCTCCTACGAGCAGTACTTC
TRBJ1-6 TRBV11-2 14 many TRBD1 CASSALNRGSPLHF TGTGCCAGCAGCGCGCTAAACAGGGGTTCACCCCTCCACTTT
TRBJ2-2 TRBV18 18 . TRBD2 CASSPRAGLAENTGELFF TGTGCCAGCTCACCACGGGCGGGACTAGCGGAGAACACCGGGGAGCTGTTTTTT
TRBJ2-7 TRBV7-9 15 few TRBD1 CASSLYQGARNEQYF TGTGCCAGCAGCTTATATCAGGGGGCGCGCAACGAGCAGTACTTC
TRBJ2-7 TRBV7-9 12 many . CASSPDLIEQYF TGTGCCAGCAGCCCCGACTTGATCGAGCAGTACTTC
TRBJ1-2 TRBV18 15 many TRBD1 CASSPRAGGGYGYTF TGTGCCAGCTCCCCTCGGGCAGGGGGCGGCTATGGCTACACCTTC
TRBJ1-2 TRBV30 14 few . CAWTTMDRNYGYTF TGTGCCTGGACTACGATGGACAGAAACTATGGCTACACCTTC
TRBJ2-5 TRBV28 15 . . CASSFPGVIQETQYF TGTGCCAGCAGTTTTCCGGGAGTTATACAAGAGACCCAGTACTTC
TRBJ1-1 TRBV9 14 few . CASSLGPVNTEAFF TGTGCCAGCAGCCTCGGTCCCGTGAACACTGAAGCTTTCTTT
TRBJ2-1 TRBV29-1 13 many TRBD2 CSSRVGGYNEQFF TGCAGCTCCAGGGTGGGAGGGTACAATGAGCAGTTCTTC
TRBJ1-1 TRBV18 16 . TRBD1 CASSQTIGTVMAEAFF TGTGCCAGCTCGCAAACTATCGGGACAGTCATGGCAGAAGCTTTCTTT
TRBJ2-7 TRBV10-3 14 . . CAISGSVGTYEQYF TGTGCCATCAGTGGGTCGGTGGGGACCTACGAGCAGTACTTC
TRBJ1-1 TRBV5-1 15 . . CASSLGGSANTEAFF TGCGCCAGCAGCCTGGGGGGGAGTGCGAACACTGAAGCTTTCTTT
TRBJ2-1 TRBV3-1 16 . TRBD2 CASSQLSGSSYNEQFF TGTGCCAGCAGCCAACTCAGCGGGAGCTCCTACAATGAGCAGTTCTTC
TRBJ2-7 TRBV6-5 13 . TRBD2 CASRQRESYEQYF TGTGCCAGCAGACAGCGGGAGTCCTACGAGCAGTACTTC
TRBJ2-6 TRBV12-3/TRBV12-4 17 . TRBD1 CASSPIEGAPGANVLTF TGTGCCAGCAGTCCCATTGAGGGGGCGCCTGGGGCCAACGTCCTGACTTTC
TRBJ1-3 TRBV11-2 13 many . CASSAPNGNTIYF TGTGCCAGCAGCGCCCCCAACGGAAACACCATATATTTT
TRBJ2-4 TRBV20-1 14 few . CSARGGRWENIQYF TGCAGTGCTAGAGGGGGTAGGTGGGAGAACATTCAGTACTTC
TRBJ2-1 TRBV27 15 many TRBD1 CASSLDGQGYNEQFF TGTGCCAGCAGTTTAGACGGACAGGGCTACAATGAGCAGTTCTTC
TRBJ2-5 TRBV7-2 14 few . CASSLVPGQETQYF TGTGCCAGCAGCTTAGTACCCGGCCAAGAGACCCAGTACTTC
TRBJ2-1 TRBV6-1 14 . . CASSVRATLREQFF TGTGCCAGCAGTGTAAGGGCCACACTGAGGGAGCAGTTCTTC
TRBJ1-4 TRBV20-1 13 few . CSAAGTKNEKLFF TGCAGTGCGGCTGGCACCAAAAATGAAAAACTGTTTTTT
TRBJ2-3 TRBV12-3/TRBV12-4 14 . . CASSLSAGTDTQYF TGTGCCAGCAGTTTATCAGCTGGGACAGATACGCAGTATTTT
TRBJ1-1 TRBV29-1 15 . . CSGGRGSTMNTEAFF TGCAGCGGTGGAAGGGGGTCAACCATGAACACTGAAGCTTTCTTT
TRBJ2-6 TRBV12-3/TRBV12-4 15 many . CASSLDPSGANVLTF TGTGCCAGCAGTTTAGATCCCTCTGGGGCCAACGTCCTGACTTTC
TRBJ2-2 TRBV6-1 12 . . CASSEAWGELFF TGTGCCAGCAGTGAAGCGTGGGGGGAGCTGTTTTTT
TRBJ2-7 TRBV29-1 13 many TRBD1 CSGGRDRGHEQYF TGCAGCGGAGGAAGGGACAGGGGCCACGAGCAGTACTTC
TRBJ1-5 TRBV12-3/TRBV12-4 12 many . CASGGRAQPQHF TGTGCCAGCGGAGGCAGGGCCCAGCCCCAGCATTTT
TRBJ2-7 TRBV18 14 many . CASSPGDSPTGQYF TGTGCCAGCTCACCGGGAGACTCCCCTACAGGGCAGTACTTC
TRBJ1-4 TRBV7-8 14 few TRBD1 CASSTGTGNEKLFF TGTGCCAGCAGCACCGGGACAGGGAATGAAAAACTGTTTTTT
TRBJ2-1 TRBV20-1 11 many . CSASPGFEQFF TGCAGTGCTAGCCCCGGGTTTGAGCAGTTCTTC
TRBJ1-1 TRBV7-2 13 many . CASSLQGYTEAFF TGTGCCAGCAGCCTACAGGGCTACACTGAAGCTTTCTTT
TRBJ2-1 TRBV18 15 . TRBD2 CASSSRASGSFEQFF TGTGCCAGCTCATCAAGAGCTAGCGGGAGTTTTGAGCAGTTCTTC
TRBJ2-5 TRBV7-2 14 . TRBD2 CASSFGTSGRGKYF TGTGCCAGCAGCTTTGGGACTAGCGGGAGGGGGAAGTACTTC
TRBJ2-2 TRBV29-1 14 many . CSVLQGVRTGELFF TGCAGCGTTCTTCAGGGAGTGAGGACCGGGGAGCTGTTTTTT
TRBJ2-7 TRBV5-1 14 many . CASSREEGSYEQYF TGCGCCAGCAGCCGAGAAGAGGGGTCCTACGAGCAGTACTTC
TRBJ1-1 TRBV7-2 14 many . CASSLGGPNTEAFF TGTGCCAGCAGCTTAGGGGGCCCAAACACTGAAGCTTTCTTT
TRBJ1-3 TRBV18 16 many . CASSLQGPYSGNTIYF TGTGCCAGCTCATTACAGGGTCCGTACTCCGGAAACACCATATATTTT
TRBJ2-7 TRBV7-6 12 many . CASSLRDYEQYF TGTGCCAGCAGCTTGAGGGATTACGAGCAGTACTTC
TRBJ2-7 TRBV4-2 15 many TRBD2 CASRSSGGPTYEQYF TGTGCCAGCAGGAGTAGCGGGGGCCCAACCTACGAGCAGTACTTC
TRBJ1-2 TRBV19 16 . TRBD1 CASSIGGTGNDYGYTF TGTGCCAGTAGTATAGGAGGGACAGGGAACGACTATGGCTACACCTTC
TRBJ1-2 TRBV28 14 . TRBD1 CASSLQQGDYGYTF TGTGCCAGCAGTCTCCAACAGGGGGACTATGGCTACACCTTC
TRBJ2-7 TRBV30 12 many . CAWSPRGGEQYF TGTGCCTGGAGCCCTAGGGGTGGAGAGCAGTACTTC
TRBJ2-1 TRBV4-3 16 few . CASSLDTSASYNEQFF TGCGCCAGCAGCTTAGACACCTCCGCATCCTACAATGAGCAGTTCTTC
TRBJ2-2 TRBV7-2 16 many . CASSPNGGLNTGELFF TGTGCCAGCAGCCCAAACGGGGGGCTTAACACCGGGGAGCTGTTTTTT